The rows below give T cell receptor beta chains drawn from one sample of a study of Ad26.COV2.S vaccination and SARS-CoV-2 variants. Some clones are missing from TCRdb's copy, which holds only in-frame ones; the method was immunoSEQ multiplex PCR. The data contain roughly 400,000 clones, roughly 90% of them seen just once; the ten biggest clones take up 1.5% to 2%. The sequenced sample was peripheral blood, obtained in a trial of Ad26.COV2.S vaccine versus placebo. The receptors come from a person aged 18-65 years who received the Ad26.COV2.S COVID-19 vaccine or a placebo. Each CDR3 is given with its conserved first and last residue. A D gene is named only where the DNA matches it firmly. Size is omitted from some rows. Given values are once, few, many or a class for expanded clones.

DNA,CDR3,V,J,D,size
TGTGCCAGTAGTATTGCGGGGGGCTCCCTAGGGACCTACAATGAGCAGTTCTTC,CASSIAGGSLGTYNEQFF,TRBV19,TRBJ2-1,TRBD2,.
TGTGCCAGCAGTAGGTATTCGGGGGGCGGAATTTATAGCAATCAGCCCCAGCATTTT,CASSRYSGGGIYSNQPQHF,TRBV27,TRBJ1-5,.,.
TGTGCCAGTAGTGACCGCCTTCGGGACGAGCAGTACTTC,CASSDRLRDEQYF,TRBV19,TRBJ2-7,.,once
TGTGCCAGCAGCCAAGAGGGTGGACAGATCTTATACACCGGGGAGCTGTTTTTT,CASSQEGGQILYTGELFF,TRBV3-1/TRBV3-2,TRBJ2-2,.,.
TGCGCCAGCAGCCAAGGCGACAGCTCTGGAAACACCATATATTTT,CASSQGDSSGNTIYF,TRBV4-1,TRBJ1-3,.,.
TGTGCCAGCAGTTACATGTCAGTTCAGGACTACTACGAGCAGTACTTC,CASSYMSVQDYYEQYF,TRBV6-5,TRBJ2-7,.,.
TGTGCCAGCAGTTTCGCAGGACCCGCCTTCTCCTCCTACGAGCAGTACTTC,CASSFAGPAFSSYEQYF,TRBV27,TRBJ2-7,.,.
TGTGCCAGCAGTTTATATGCTGGGACATATAATTCACCCCTCCACTTT,CASSLYAGTYNSPLHF,TRBV27,TRBJ1-6,.,.
TGTGCCAGCTCTCCGCTCGGGACAGGGGGCCATGGTGAGCAGTTCTTC,CASSPLGTGGHGEQFF,TRBV18,TRBJ2-1,TRBD1,.
TGCGCCAGCAGCCCCCGGGGTCAGGGCGCCCACGAGCAGTACTTC,CASSPRGQGAHEQYF,TRBV5-1,TRBJ2-7,.,.
TGTGCCAGCAGCTTACTAGGCGGCCTCAATCAGCCCCAGCATTTT,CASSLLGGLNQPQHF,TRBV7-2,TRBJ1-5,.,.
TGTGCCAGCAGCTTCATTGGCACAGATACGCAGTATTTT,CASSFIGTDTQYF,TRBV7-2,TRBJ2-3,.,.
TGTGCCAGCAGTCACGGACAGGGAAACACCTACGAGCAGTACTTC,CASSHGQGNTYEQYF,TRBV28,TRBJ2-7,TRBD1,.
TGCAGCGTTGCCAGGGGGAGCGGGGAGCTGTTTTTT,CSVARGSGELFF,TRBV29-1,TRBJ2-2,TRBD1,.
TGTGCCAGCAGCTTACGTGGACTACAGGGGGCAGGCGAGCAGTACTTC,CASSLRGLQGAGEQYF,TRBV11-2,TRBJ2-7,TRBD1,.
TGTGCCAGCTCACCCCCAGGGGCTACCCGAGCAAACACCATATATTTT,CASSPPGATRANTIYF,TRBV18,TRBJ1-3,.,.
TGCGCCAGCAGCCAAGATTTCAAGCGGGGGGCCGAAATTCAAGAGACCCAGTACTTC,CASSQDFKRGAEIQETQYF,TRBV4-3,TRBJ2-5,TRBD2,.
TGCAGTGCTAGTCAGGGACAGGGGGACGGGACCCAGTACTTC,CSASQGQGDGTQYF,TRBV20-1,TRBJ2-5,TRBD1,.
TGTGCCAGCAGTTTGTTGGGTAGTACGTACAATGAGCAGTTCTTC,CASSLLGSTYNEQFF,TRBV28,TRBJ2-1,.,.
TGTGCCAGCAGTTACCCGGGACTAGATTCCTACGAGCAGTACTTC,CASSYPGLDSYEQYF,TRBV6-2/TRBV6-3,TRBJ2-7,TRBD2,.
TGTGCCAGCAGTTTCGGGCTGGGTAACACTGAAGCTTTCTTT,CASSFGLGNTEAFF,TRBV27,TRBJ1-1,.,once
TGTGCCAGTAGTATAGATCTAGTGAACACTGAAGCTTTCTTT,CASSIDLVNTEAFF,TRBV19,TRBJ1-1,.,.
TGTGCCAGCAGCACTGGGACTTTAAGCACAGATACGCAGTATTTT,CASSTGTLSTDTQYF,TRBV7-9,TRBJ2-3,.,.
TGTGCCAGCAGTCTCACGAGGGGTTACTATGGCTACACCTTC,CASSLTRGYYGYTF,TRBV27,TRBJ1-2,.,.
TGCGCCAGCAGCCATGGTTCGACTGGAAACACCATATATTTT,CASSHGSTGNTIYF,TRBV4-3,TRBJ1-3,.,.
TGCGCCAGCAGCCAACGCTCCGATTTAGGCTATGGCTACACCTTC,CASSQRSDLGYGYTF,TRBV4-3,TRBJ1-2,.,.
TGTGCCAGCAGCCAAGATATTGGGCAGGACTACACCTTC,CASSQDIGQDYTF,TRBV3-1/TRBV3-2,TRBJ1-2,.,once
TGTGCCAGCCGACTCGGTTGGGCCCAAGAGACCCAGTACTTC,CASRLGWAQETQYF,TRBV6-5,TRBJ2-5,.,once
TGTGCCAGCAGTCCAGGGTTCGGGACAGGATCCTACGAGCAGTACTTC,CASSPGFGTGSYEQYF,TRBV28,TRBJ2-7,TRBD1,.
TGCGCCAGCAGCCAGTTCGAGGGGGCTGGGTACGAGCAGTACTTC,CASSQFEGAGYEQYF,TRBV4-1,TRBJ2-7,TRBD1,once
TGTGCCAGCAGCGTAGTTTGGGGCAGCGGGGGGGTTCATGAGCAGTTCTTC,CASSVVWGSGGVHEQFF,TRBV9,TRBJ2-1,TRBD2,once
TGTGCCAGCAGTCCGGGGCCCGTGGGAAACACCATATATTTT,CASSPGPVGNTIYF,TRBV28,TRBJ1-3,.,.
TGTGCCAGCGCCACCCTGAGGGTCGCCACCATATATTTT,CASATLRVATIYF,TRBV28,TRBJ1-3,.,.
TGTGCCAGCAGCCTATGGACAGGAGGTAATGAGCAGTTCTTC,CASSLWTGGNEQFF,TRBV27,TRBJ2-1,TRBD1,.
TGTGCCAGCAGTTACGACCAGGGGATTGGGAACACTGAAGCTTTCTTT,CASSYDQGIGNTEAFF,TRBV6-5,TRBJ1-1,.,.
TGTGCCAGCAGTTTATTGGGGGTGGTCATGAACACTGAAGCTTTCTTT,CASSLLGVVMNTEAFF,TRBV28,TRBJ1-1,.,.
TGTGCCAGCAGTGATTTGCCTTCCCTAGCGGGGGTACCTAGCACAGATACGCAGTATTTT,CASSDLPSLAGVPSTDTQYF,TRBV2,TRBJ2-3,TRBD2,.
TGCGCCAGCAGCCAAGGTCGACAGGGATGGCACACTGAAGCTTTCTTT,CASSQGRQGWHTEAFF,TRBV4-1,TRBJ1-1,TRBD1,.
TGTGCCAGCAGCTTAATCCCGGCGCCAGGGTATAGGCCAGATACGCAGTATTTT,CASSLIPAPGYRPDTQYF,TRBV21-1,TRBJ2-3,.,.
TGCGCCAGCAGCCTTCATAGCGGGGGCCAGGGAGAGACCCAGTACTTC,CASSLHSGGQGETQYF,TRBV4-1,TRBJ2-5,TRBD2,.
TGTGCCAGCAGCCCCGGGACAGGGAACTACGAGCAGTACTTC,CASSPGTGNYEQYF,TRBV3-1/TRBV3-2,TRBJ2-7,TRBD1,.
TGTGCCACCAGCAGAGGGGCCCTGAACGAGCAGTACTTC,CATSRGALNEQYF,TRBV15,TRBJ2-7,.,.
TGTGCCAGCAGTTACGATTTCGGACAAAAAAATGGCTACACCTTC,CASSYDFGQKNGYTF,TRBV6-2/TRBV6-3,TRBJ1-2,.,.
TGTGCCAGCAGCTCCTACAGGGGGCAAGAGACCCAGTACTTC,CASSSYRGQETQYF,TRBV7-9,TRBJ2-5,TRBD1,.
TGTGCCAGCAGCTTCAGGGTTCAGGAGCAGTTCTTC,CASSFRVQEQFF,TRBV7-9,TRBJ2-1,.,.
TGTGCCTGGAGTGTAACTAGATGGGAGACCCAGTACTTC,CAWSVTRWETQYF,TRBV30,TRBJ2-5,.,.